One sample yielded the 10 T cell receptor beta chains listed below, sequenced in a study of OX40 agonist ivuxolimab in advanced cancers. Assay used: immunoSEQ multiplex PCR; TCRdb lists only in-frame clones, some missing. The sample consists of 30,000 to 45,000 clones, roughly 80% of them appearing once. The starting material was CD4+ or CD8+ T cells sorted from blood, obtained in a trial of the OX40 agonist ivuxolimab. These receptors all come from an adult with an advanced solid tumor such as melanoma, head and neck, liver or kidney cancer.

The CDR3 protein is CASSQFQQGADTQYF. Here the CDR3 DNA reads TGTGCCAGTAGTCAGTTCCAACAGGGGGCAGATACGCAGTATTTT. V usage is TRBV19 and J usage is TRBJ2-3, with 8 bases lining up with TRBD1. The CDR3 is 15 residues long. CDR1 is LNHDA and CDR2 is SQIVND in the germline V gene (reference sequence). Trimming took 5 bases from V and 4 from J; bases not matched to a gene: 8.

The CDR3 nucleotides read TGCGCCAGCAGCTTGGAACCTACAGGGAACGGCAATCAGCCCCAGCATTTT. Protein sequence: CASSLEPTGNGNQPQHF. The V and J genes are TRBV5-1 and TRBJ1-5, with a possible D match to TRBD1 (6 bases). Germline loops: CDR1 SGHRS, CDR2 YFSETQ. V gave up 0 bases and J gave up 2 bases, with 15 bases separating them. This CDR3 has 17 amino acids. Together with reference TRBV5-1 and TRBJ1-5, the CDR3 gives the full variable domain: KAGVTQTPRYLIKTRGQQVTLSCSPISGHRSVSWYQQTPGQGLQFLFEYFSETQRNKGNFPGRFSGRQFSNSRSEMNVSTLELGDSALYLCASSLEPTGNGNQPQHFGDGTRLSIL.

The rearrangement joins TRBV2 to TRBJ2-7; 9 nucleotides line up with TRBD1. Trimming removed 2 bases from V and 2 bases from J; junction bases left unmatched: 13. Germline CDR1 reads SNHLY; CDR2 reads FYNNEI. This CDR3 spans 18 amino acids. Written as DNA, the CDR3 is TGTGCCAGCAGTGAAAGGCCTGGGACAGGGAAAACCCCCTACGAGCAGTACTTC. Protein: CASSERPGTGKTPYEQYF.

The V and J genes are TRBV5-1 and TRBJ2-3, with D tentatively TRBD2 (5 bases). V lost 6 bases and J lost 1, with 12 bases in between. The CDR3 runs to 14 residues. The V gene's germline CDR1 is SGHRS and CDR2 YFSETQ. The CDR3 loop reads CASTLGVGTDTQYF. The CDR3 nucleotides are TGCGCCAGCACCCTCGGGGTCGGCACAGATACGCAGTATTTT.

CDR3 loop: CASSHPGERAFF. CDR3 coding DNA: TGTGCCAGCAGTCACCCCGGGGAACGAGCTTTCTTT. J is TRBJ1-1 and V is TRBV6-5; D unclear. V was pared by 5 bases and J by 10 bases, with 14 bases between. The CDR3 covers 12 residues. Germline V lookup: CDR1 MNHEY, CDR2 SVGAGI.

The chain is built from TRBV28 and TRBJ2-5; TRBD2 matches 9 bases. The CDR3 loop spans 15 amino acids. Losses at the gene ends were 4 bases for V and 4 bases for J; bases not matched to a gene: 7. CDR1 and CDR2 (germline): MDHEN, SYDVKM. This CDR3 is CASSSSGEKPETQYF. CDR3 nucleotides: TGTGCCAGCAGTTCTAGCGGGGAAAAGCCAGAGACCCAGTACTTC.

The chain is built from TRBV28 and TRBJ1-5; 7 bases map to TRBD1. Germline assignment: CDR1 MDHEN and CDR2 SYDVKM. The trim removed 5 bases at V and 7 bases at J, leaving 8 bases unmatched. This CDR3 has 14 residues. Written as DNA, the CDR3 is TGTGCCAGCAGTCGACAGGGCGGGGTACAGCCCCAGCATTTT. Encoded protein: CASSRQGGVQPQHF.

The chain links TRBV30 to TRBJ1-3; D is possibly TRBD1 (5 bases). CDR3 length: 14 residues. Germline V gives CDR1 GTSNPN, CDR2 SVGIG (reference sequence). Trimming cost V 2 bases and J 3 bases, with 11 bases left between them. The CDR3 nucleotides are TGTGCCTGGAGTAGGGAGGGGTTTGGAAACACCATATATTTT. Encoded protein: CAWSREGFGNTIYF. The entire variable domain, with the rest obtained from reference TRBV30 and TRBJ1-3, is as follows: SQTIHQWPATLVQPVGSPLSLECTVEGTSNPNLYWYRQAAGRGLQLLFYSVGIGQISSEVPQNLSASRPQDRQFILSSKKLLLSDSGFYLCAWSREGFGNTIYFGEGSWLTVV.

J is TRBJ1-2 and V is TRBV30; D unclear. Germline V gene sequence: CDR1 GTSNPN, CDR2 SVGIG (reference sequence). Trimming removed 5 bases from V and 4 bases from J, with 11 bases in between. The CDR3 loop spans 12 amino acids. The CDR3 nucleotides are TGTGCCTGGTCCGCGGAAGGCTATGGCTACACCTTC. It encodes CAWSAEGYGYTF.

The chain uses TRBV14 and TRBJ2-3; 11 bases are a match to TRBD2. Per germline, CDR1 SGHDN and CDR2 FVKESK. The CDR3 runs to 17 residues. V was clipped by 2 bases and J by 5 bases; unmatched bases: 9. The CDR3 protein is CASSQSRLAGIGDTQYF. The CDR3 nucleotides are TGTGCCAGCAGCCAATCAAGACTAGCGGGGATAGGAGATACGCAGTATTTT.